The 17 T cell receptor beta chains below come from one sample, sequenced in a study of T cell repertoires in aging, cancer and after chemotherapy. TCR beta rearrangements were amplified from peripheral blood genomic DNA. Rearranged V-D-J TRB sequences were amplified with a mixed TRB-A/B primer pool. One entry per CDR3 protein results from TCRdb running MiXCR on the multiplex PCR reads. The table records over a thousand distinct CDR3 sequences, 30% of them present only once. Material for sequencing was blood. These receptor sequences come from a human donor with a solid tumor.

This clonotype ranks as medium-sized. V is TRBV7-6 and J is TRBJ2-3; D gene ambiguous. The ends were cut back, 4 bases at V and 2 bases at J, with 16 bases in the middle. There are 16 residues in the CDR3. Germline V lookup: CDR1 SGHVS, CDR2 FNYEAQ. The CDR3 DNA reads as TGTGCCAGCAGCTCCCTTAGGAAACCAGACACAGATACGCAGTATTTT. It codes for CASSSLRKPDTDTQYF.

The chain is built from TRBV20-1 and TRBJ2-7; D is possibly TRBD1 (5 bases). The CDR3 totals 15 residues. CDR1 and CDR2 from the germline V gene are DFQATT and SNEGSKA (reference sequence). The V and J ends lost 8 bases and 0 bases respectively, with 20 bases between them. As DNA, the CDR3 is TGCAGTTCTAAAAGGGGTCCCCTCACCTCCTACGAGCAGTACTTC. It codes for CSSKRGPLTSYEQYF.

The J gene is TRBJ2-5, the V gene TRBV5-1; tentative D call: TRBD2 (6 bases). Germline CDR1 SGHRS, CDR2 YFSETQ. Trimming cost V 8 bases and J 5 bases, with 19 bases left between them. The CDR3 loop spans 14 amino acids. The CDR3 loop is CASSRGLSGETQYF. CDR3 DNA: TGCGCCAGTAGCCGTGGTCTGAGCGGGGAGACCCAGTACTTC.

The J gene is TRBJ2-5, the V gene TRBV11-3; no definite D call. Germline CDR1 reads SGHNT; CDR2 reads YENEEA. This CDR3 is built from 13 residues. V shed 3 bases and J shed 9 bases, with 14 bases lying between them. Here the CDR3 reads CASSFSSSSAQYF. CDR3 DNA: TGTGCCAGCAGCTTTTCCTCGTCGAGCGCCCAGTACTTC.

This clonotype turned up a few times. The V gene is TRBV7-2, the J gene TRBJ2-5; 7 bases line up with TRBD2. The CDR3 extends over 16 amino acids. V lost 5 bases to trimming and J lost 5 bases; unmatched junction nucleotides: 14. CDR1 and CDR2 from the germline V gene are SGHTA and FQGNSA. CDR3 protein: CASSAILWRERETQYF. The CDR3 DNA reads TGTGCCAGCAGCGCCATTTTGTGGCGGGAGAGGGAGACCCAGTACTTC.

This chain uses TRBV28 with TRBJ2-7, with D perhaps TRBD2 (5 bases). The V end was cut by 3 bases, the J end by 5 bases, with 8 bases between. The V gene's germline CDR1 is MDHEN and CDR2 SYDVKM. The CDR3 length is 12 residues. For the CDR3, the DNA is TGTGCCAGCAGTTTCTCCGGGAACGAGCAGTACTTC. Residues: CASSFSGNEQYF.

By share, this clonotype counts as large. The genes are TRBV19 and TRBJ2-3, with TRBD1 matching over 9 bases. Germline loops: CDR1 LNHDA, CDR2 SQIVND (reference sequence). V trimming: 10 bases; J trimming: 6 bases; junction bases outside the gene matches: 5. This CDR3 spans 12 amino acids. The CDR3 loop is CATGTGWDTQYF. CDR3 DNA: TGTGCCACCGGGACAGGGTGGGATACGCAGTATTTT.

This clonotype is medium-sized. This chain links TRBV27 with TRBJ2-1, with TRBD2 matching 8 bases. The ends lost 5 bases at V and 0 bases at J; junction bases unmatched: 9. The CDR3 runs 17 residues. The germline gives CDR1 MNHEY, CDR2 SMNVEV (reference sequence). The CDR3 sequence is CASSRGGGGSSYNEQFF. The CDR3 DNA is TGTGCCAGCAGTCGGGGGGGGGGAGGAAGCTCCTACAATGAGCAGTTCTTC.

This clonotype is large within its sample. V gene TRBV6-1 combines with J gene TRBJ2-2; 13 bases line up with TRBD2. Germline trimming cut 6 bases from V and 7 bases from J; bases unmatched to any gene: 5. From germline, CDR1 is MNHNS and CDR2 SASEGT. There are 15 residues in the CDR3. This CDR3 is CASRGLAGADGELFF. CDR3 DNA sequence: TGTGCCAGCAGAGGACTAGCGGGAGCGGACGGGGAGCTGTTTTTT.

This clonotype was observed a few times. This sequence joins TRBV5-1 and TRBJ2-5; D might be TRBD1 (5 bases). Germline V gene sequence: CDR1 SGHRS, CDR2 YFSETQ. V lost 3 bases, J lost 5 bases, and 11 bases lay in between. This CDR3 is built from 13 residues. The CDR3 bases are TGCGCCAGCAGCTACCAGGGTCGGGAGACCCAGTACTTC. Translating it yields CASSYQGRETQYF.

By frequency in the sample, this clonotype is large. The genes are TRBV6-1 and TRBJ1-2; D not resolved. The CDR3 spans 13 residues. From germline, CDR1 is MNHNS and CDR2 SASEGT. Trimming removed 2 bases at V and 6 bases at J, with 10 bases between. The CDR3 region is CASSELPLDGYTF. The CDR3 DNA reads as TGTGCCAGCAGTGAACTGCCGTTAGATGGCTACACCTTC.

In this sample, this clonotype is large (0.1 to 1%). This rearrangement joins TRBV15 to TRBJ2-5; 7 nucleotides match TRBD2. After removal of 1 base from V and 3 bases from J, the junction contained 2 bases not matched to a gene. The CDR3 is 14 residues long. Per the germline V gene, CDR1 is LNHNV and CDR2 is YYDKDF (reference sequence). The CDR3 bases are TGTGCCACCAGCAGAGTGGGGGGGAAAGAGACCCAGTACTTC. Translated, it gives CATSRVGGKETQYF.

This chain joins TRBV7-2 and TRBJ1-1; the D is unclear. Trimming removed 4 bases at V and 1 base at J, with 7 bases between. The CDR3 loop spans 13 amino acids. CDR1 is SGHTA and CDR2 is FQGNSA in the germline V gene. The CDR3 here is CASSSVENTEAFF. The CDR3 DNA follows: TGTGCCAGCAGCTCCGTCGAGAACACTGAAGCTTTCTTT.

This clonotype qualifies as large (0.1 to 1%). The rearrangement uses TRBV5-6 and TRBJ2-7; tentative D call: TRBD2 (6 bases). The V end was cut by 7 bases, the J end by 2 bases, with 22 bases between. Per germline, CDR1 SGHDT and CDR2 YYEEEE. CDR3 length: 16 amino acids. The CDR3 is CASAVLRDFNTYEQYF. The CDR3 DNA reads TGTGCCAGCGCCGTTCTTCGGGACTTTAATACCTACGAGCAGTACTTC. The full variable domain, with the rest looked up from reference TRBV5-6 and TRBJ2-7, is DAGVTQSPTHLIKTRGQQVTLRCSPKSGHDTVSWYQQALGQGPQFIFQYYEEEERQRGNFPDRFSGHQFPNYSSELNVNALLLGDSALYLCASAVLRDFNTYEQYFGPGTRLTVT.

By its share, this clonotype is large. V is TRBV19 and J is TRBJ2-7; D uncertain. Trimming removed 4 bases at V and 2 bases at J, with 12 bases between. The germline V gene has CDR1 LNHDA and CDR2 SQIVND (reference sequence). The CDR3 extends over 14 amino acids. CDR3 DNA: TGTGCCAGTAGTAGGGGTACCTTTCCCTACGAGCAGTACTTC. Encoded protein: CASSRGTFPYEQYF.

This chain links TRBV27 with TRBJ1-5; the D gene is possibly TRBD1 (5 bases). Trimming cost V 6 bases and J 4 bases, with 25 bases left between them. The CDR3 contains 18 residues. Germline V CDR1 and CDR2: MNHEY, SMNVEV (reference sequence). CDR3 sequence: CASSPTPGPLGLNQPQHF. The CDR3, as DNA: TGTGCCAGCAGCCCCACCCCCGGACCCTTGGGGCTAAATCAGCCCCAGCATTTT.

The V and J genes are TRBV5-1 and TRBJ2-5, with D perhaps TRBD1 (5 bases). V lost 1 base and J 2 bases, leaving 9 bases between the germline ends. The CDR3 contains 14 residues. Per germline, CDR1 SGHRS and CDR2 YFSETQ. CDR3 sequence: CASSLSTGQETQYF. The CDR3 coding sequence is TGCGCCAGCAGCTTGAGTACAGGACAAGAGACCCAGTACTTC.